This note documents a single T cell receptor (beta chain) sequence. The data were taken from a study of CD8 T cells in Susac syndrome. The CDR3 length is 16 residues. Germline CDR1 and CDR2: MDHEN and SYDVKM. Trimming took 6 bases from V and 4 from J; bases not matched to a gene: 8. With random hexamers, 0.5 to 1 ug RNA was reverse transcribed. Amplification of the TCR beta CDR3 was carried out by immunoSEQ multiplex PCR, which spanned a total of 54 Vbeta and 13 Jbeta segments. TCRdb processed the immunoSEQ multiplex PCR reads anew with MiXCR; each CDR3 protein has one entry. This sample has 150,000 to 200,000 distinct CDR3 sequences, with around 94% found just once.

This TCR came from a human donor with multiple sclerosis. The rearrangement uses TRBV28 and TRBJ2-3; 12 bases fit TRBD2. The sequenced sample consisted of CD4+ T cells from PBMCs. The CDR3 DNA follows: TGTGCCAGCAGCGATATTACTAGCGGGAGGCCAGATACGCAGTATTTT. Translation: CASSDITSGRPDTQYF.